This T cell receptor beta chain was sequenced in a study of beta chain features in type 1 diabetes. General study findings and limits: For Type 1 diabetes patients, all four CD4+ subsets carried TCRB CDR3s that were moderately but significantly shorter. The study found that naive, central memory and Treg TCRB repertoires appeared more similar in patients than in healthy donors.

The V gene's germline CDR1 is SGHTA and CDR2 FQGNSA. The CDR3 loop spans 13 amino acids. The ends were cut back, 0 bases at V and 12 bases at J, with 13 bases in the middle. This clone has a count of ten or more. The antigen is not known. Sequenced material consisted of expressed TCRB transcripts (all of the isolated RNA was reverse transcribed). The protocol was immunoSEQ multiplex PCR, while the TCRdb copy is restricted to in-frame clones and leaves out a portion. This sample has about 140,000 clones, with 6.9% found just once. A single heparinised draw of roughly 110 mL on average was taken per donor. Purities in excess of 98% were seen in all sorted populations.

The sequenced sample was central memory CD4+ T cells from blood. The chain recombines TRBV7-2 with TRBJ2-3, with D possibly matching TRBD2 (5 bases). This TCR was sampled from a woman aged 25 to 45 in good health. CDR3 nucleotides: TGTGCCAGCAGCTTAGCGCTGGACTCCTACCAGTATTTT. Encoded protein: CASSLALDSYQYF.